The next 20 T cell receptor beta chains were all read from a single sample in a study of T cells in Graves' hyperthyroidism and ophthalmopathy. Amplification yielded TCR beta CDR3 regions, with RNA transcripts as the source. HTBI primers drove first-round RT-PCR of the TCR CDR3. TCRdb used MiXCR to reprocess the multiplex PCR reads, holding one entry per CDR3 protein. The table has about 480,000 distinct CDR3 sequences, around 22% seen once. Sequenced sample: blood. Source of these receptors: a woman in her twenties or thirties with Graves' ophthalmopathy.

In its sample, this clonotype was seen many times. The rearrangement joins TRBV28 to TRBJ1-1; TRBD1 agrees at 8 bases. Germline CDR1 and CDR2: MDHEN and SYDVKM. The CDR3 has 16 amino acids. V was pared by 5 bases and J by 5 bases, with 13 bases of the junction left unmatched. CDR3 sequence: CASSPSGQGGRTEAFF. CDR3 DNA: TGTGCCAGCAGTCCCTCCGGACAGGGCGGTAGAACTGAAGCTTTCTTT. The whole variable domain, filled in from reference TRBV28 and TRBJ1-1, reads DVKVTQSSRYLVKRTGEKVFLECVQDMDHENMFWYRQDPGLGLRLIYFSYDVKMKEKGDIPEGYSVSREKKERFSLILESASTNQTSMYLCASSPSGQGGRTEAFFGQGTRLTVV.

The chain couples TRBV12-3 or TRBV12-4 to TRBJ2-7, with no clear D. This CDR3 is built from 12 residues. V was cut by 4 bases and J by 5 bases, with 9 bases left in between. CDR3 sequence: CASSSGRDEQYF. The CDR3 DNA sequence: TGTGCCAGCAGTTCTGGGCGTGACGAGCAGTACTTC.

This chain links TRBV12-3 or TRBV12-4 with TRBJ1-2; 8 positions agree with TRBD1. The V gene end was trimmed by 6 bases and the J gene end by 10 bases; junction bases not matched to a gene: 7. This CDR3 contains 12 residues. The CDR3 nucleotides read TGTGCCAGCAGCGGTGGACAGGGTGTCTACACCTTC. It specifies CASSGGQGVYTF.

This clonotype was seen a few times. The chain combines TRBV7-9 with TRBJ2-5, with 8 bases fitting TRBD2. CDR3 length: 13 residues. The V segment lost 8 bases and the J segment 5 bases; nucleotides outside the gene matches: 7. Germline V CDR1 and CDR2: SEHNR, FQNEAQ (reference sequence). CDR3 in DNA: TGTGCCAGCTGCCCAGCGGGAGCGGAGACCCAGTACTTC. Translated: CASCPAGAETQYF.

This clonotype is a singleton in its sample. The V and J genes are TRBV4-2 and TRBJ2-2, with D hard to call. In germline, CDR1 is LGHNA, CDR2 YNFKEQ. The CDR3 contains 13 residues. The ends were cut back, 0 bases at V and 7 bases at J, with 6 bases in the middle. This CDR3 is CASSQDWNGELFF. The CDR3 bases are TGTGCCAGCAGCCAAGACTGGAACGGGGAGCTGTTTTTT.

This chain uses TRBV7-3 with TRBJ1-6; 7 positions agree with TRBD1. The CDR3 runs 14 residues. The trim removed 4 bases at V and 4 bases at J, leaving 1 base unmatched. Germline assignment: CDR1 SGHTA and CDR2 FQGTGA. In DNA, the CDR3 is TGTGCCAGCAGCTCGGGACAGTATAATTCACCCCTCCACTTT. Protein sequence: CASSSGQYNSPLHF.

This clonotype was picked up many times. The genes are TRBV19 and TRBJ2-7, with TRBD2 matching 14 bases. V gave up 8 bases and J gave up 2 bases; unmatched junction bases: 2. The CDR3 contains 14 residues. Germline V gene sequence: CDR1 LNHDA, CDR2 SQIVND (reference sequence). DNA for the CDR3: TGTGCCAGTGGGACTAGCGGGGGCACCTACGAGCAGTACTTC. Translated: CASGTSGGTYEQYF.

The chain employs TRBV5-1 and TRBJ2-7; D not certain. Germline CDR1 reads SGHRS; CDR2 reads YFSETQ. This CDR3 spans 13 amino acids. Trimming took off 1 base at V and 2 bases at J, with 7 bases between the two ends. This chain's CDR3 is CASSLKGAYEQYF. Written as DNA, the CDR3 is TGCGCCAGCAGCTTGAAGGGTGCCTACGAGCAGTACTTC.

This clonotype was observed many times. The gene calls are TRBV5-4 and TRBJ1-1; D is unresolved. V was shortened by 2 bases and J by 2 bases, with 13 bases between the two germline ends. Germline lookup yields CDR1 SGHNT and CDR2 YYREEE (reference sequence). This CDR3 is built from 15 residues. CDR3 sequence (DNA): TGTGCCAGCAGCTTAAGTGGGCCCGCCAACACTGAAGCTTTCTTT. The encoded protein is CASSLSGPANTEAFF.

Here the CDR3 reads CASSSLIITGYSSTDTQYF. In DNA form, the CDR3 reads TGTGCCAGCAGCTCCCTCATTATAACGGGGTACTCTAGCACAGATACGCAGTATTTT. The V and J genes are TRBV7-1 and TRBJ2-3; a weak D match, TRBD2 (5 bases). TRBV7-1 is an ORF for which the function is uncertain. CDR3 size: 19 residues. Deletions cut 3 bases from V and 0 bases from J, with 22 bases between.

This rearrangement joins TRBV6-1 to TRBJ2-2; 10 bases line up with TRBD1. CDR1 and CDR2 from the germline V gene are MNHNS and SASEGT. CDR3 length: 14 residues. The V gene end was trimmed by 7 bases and the J gene end by 3 bases; junction bases not matched to a gene: 2. The CDR3 region is CASKTGGDTGELFF. The CDR3 DNA sequence: TGTGCCAGCAAGACAGGGGGCGACACCGGGGAGCTGTTTTTT.

This clonotype has more than one count but fewer than ten. The CDR3 is CASSFWEGSNQPQHF. DNA of the CDR3: TGTGCCAGCAGCTTTTGGGAAGGGAGCAATCAGCCCCAGCATTTT. The V gene is TRBV6-1, the J gene TRBJ1-5; D uncertain. Trimming took 6 bases from V and 1 from J, leaving 13 bases between them. The germline V gene has CDR1 MNHNS and CDR2 SASEGT. CDR3 length equals 15 residues.

This clonotype was seen at least ten times. The rearrangement links TRBV5-1 to TRBJ2-4; 9 nucleotides align to TRBD2. With V trimmed by 4 bases and J by 8 bases, 16 bases remained unmatched. Germline CDR1 reads SGHRS; CDR2 reads YFSETQ. The CDR3 extends over 17 amino acids. The CDR3 DNA sequence: TGCGCCAGCAGCGGCGGGACTAGCCCCATTCTCGGGGACATTCAGTACTTC. Translation gives CASSGGTSPILGDIQYF.

At least ten counts were recorded for this clonotype. It may be a read error: a sequence one base away is much more abundant. The chain has TRBV6-1 and TRBJ2-2; D is unresolved. Trimming took 6 bases from V and 3 from J, leaving 5 bases between them. This CDR3 is 12 amino acids long. Germline values: CDR1 MNHNS, CDR2 SASEGT. Written as DNA, the CDR3 is TGTGCCAGCAGGGTCGACACCGGGGAGCTGTTTTTT. Its protein product is CASRVDTGELFF.

This clonotype occurred a few times. The J gene is TRBJ1-5, the V gene TRBV12-3 or TRBV12-4; TRBD1 is a possible D gene (6 bases). V was clipped by 3 bases and J by 0 bases, with 9 bases between them. The CDR3 length is 15 residues. DNA of the CDR3: TGTGCCAGCAGTTTGGGGGCCTATAGCAATCAGCCCCAGCATTTT. Its protein product is CASSLGAYSNQPQHF.

This clonotype was seen repeatedly, ten times or more. This chain joins TRBV12-3 or TRBV12-4 and TRBJ1-5; 8 bases line up with TRBD1. V shed 6 bases and J 10 bases; nucleotides not matched to a gene: 14. The CDR3 is made up of 15 amino acids. This CDR3 reads CASSSSRDRTYPQHF. The CDR3 DNA reads TGTGCCAGCAGCTCCTCTAGGGACAGGACGTATCCCCAGCATTTT.

This rearrangement joins TRBV6-1 to TRBJ1-4; no reliable D call. Germline values: CDR1 MNHNS, CDR2 SASEGT. This CDR3 spans 13 amino acids. V was trimmed by 6 bases and J by 6 bases, leaving 11 bases between them. The CDR3 protein is CASSPLGHEKLFF. DNA for the CDR3: TGTGCCAGCAGCCCACTCGGGCATGAAAAACTGTTTTTT.

Comment on this clonotype: A much more abundant neighbour one base away suggests this may be a read error. This sequence joins TRBV28 and TRBJ2-7; D gene unclear. Germline V gene data show CDR1 as MDHEN and CDR2 as SYDVKM. CDR3 length: 16 residues. Trimming removed 5 bases from V and 5 bases from J, with 22 bases in between. The CDR3 bases are TGTGCCAGCAGTGTTCGACCGGGCATCCTTACCCACGAGCAGTACGTC. Translated: CASSVRPGILTHEQYV.

V is TRBV2 and J is TRBJ2-2; TRBD1 matches at 8 bases. Per the germline V gene, CDR1 is SNHLY and CDR2 is FYNNEI. The V segment lost 5 bases and the J segment 3 bases; nucleotides outside the gene matches: 2. The CDR3 sequence is 14 residues long. The CDR3 DNA reads TGTGCCAGCAGTCAGGGGGCGGACACCGGGGAGCTGTTTTTT. It translates to CASSQGADTGELFF. The variable domain in full, with the rest retrieved from reference TRBV2 and TRBJ2-2, is EPEVTQTPSHQVTQMGQEVILRCVPISNHLYFYWYRQILGQKVEFLVSFYNNEISEKSEIFDDQFSVERPDGSNFTLKIRSTKLEDSAMYFCASSQGADTGELFFGEGSRLTVL.

This clonotype was counted a few times. CDR3 nucleotides: TGTGCCAGCAGGGGTCGGGACTACAAGAACACCGGGGAGCTGTTTTTT. It yields the protein CASRGRDYKNTGELFF. This chain joins TRBV12-3 or TRBV12-4 and TRBJ2-2, with 7 bases that match TRBD2. CDR3 length: 16 residues. V lost 6 bases to trimming and J lost 1 base; unmatched junction nucleotides: 8.